Shown below are 17 T cell receptor beta chains from a single sample sequenced in a study of control samples from healthy donors and cancer patients. Generated by immunoSEQ multiplex PCR, the TCRdb table keeps only in-frame clones and is missing some. The table records roughly 88,000 clones, around 91% of them present only once. Sequences were obtained from blood. All receptors come from a man between 45 and 60 years old in good health.

This clone was observed a few times. The genes are TRBV9 and TRBJ2-1, with D possibly being TRBD2 (6 bases). V gave up 4 bases and J gave up 2 bases, with 13 bases separating them. The CDR3 totals 15 residues. Germline V gene lookup returns CDR1 SGDLS and CDR2 YYNGEE. Here the CDR3 reads CASSSPGGAYNEQFF. The DNA of the CDR3 is TGTGCCAGCAGCTCCCCCGGGGGTGCCTACAATGAGCAGTTCTTC.

V usage is TRBV18 and J usage is TRBJ1-1; maybe TRBD1 (5 bases). Germline V gene lookup returns CDR1 KGHSH and CDR2 LQKENI. V was pared by 0 bases and J by 1 base, with 9 bases between. The CDR3 consists of 15 residues. CDR3 amino acids: CASSPPNQGNTEAFF. The CDR3 nucleotides are TGTGCCAGCTCACCACCCAACCAGGGGAACACTGAAGCTTTCTTT.

The chain has TRBV11-2 and TRBJ1-1, with D unresolved. Germline lookup yields CDR1 SGHAT and CDR2 FQNNGV. Trimming shortened V by 0 bases and J by 7 bases, and 3 bases separated the two germline ends. The CDR3 loop spans 11 amino acids. This CDR3 reads CASSLEGEAFF. The CDR3 region has the DNA TGTGCCAGCAGCTTAGAAGGTGAAGCTTTCTTT.

Notes on this clone: Other DNA sequences from this sample encode an identical CDR3 as well. V gene TRBV5-6 combines with J gene TRBJ1-1; D is possibly TRBD1 (5 bases). CDR1 is SGHDT and CDR2 is YYEEEE in the germline V gene. The V end was cut by 2 bases, the J end by 8 bases, with 10 bases between. CDR3 length: 12 residues. This CDR3 reads CASSFGTLEAFF. DNA for the CDR3: TGTGCCAGCAGCTTCGGGACTCTCGAAGCTTTCTTT.

The rearrangement uses TRBV29-1 and TRBJ2-6; the D is unclear. This CDR3 spans 16 amino acids. The V and J ends lost 4 bases and 0 bases respectively, with 13 bases between them. Per germline, CDR1 SQVTM and CDR2 ANQGSEA. CDR3 sequence: CSVVKTLYSGANVLTF. The CDR3 DNA is TGCAGCGTTGTGAAAACCCTATACTCTGGGGCCAACGTCCTGACTTTC.

The CDR3 is CASSLEGVDRAFNYGYTF. The CDR3 DNA reads TGCGCCAGCAGCTTGGAGGGGGTGGACAGGGCCTTTAACTATGGCTACACCTTC. V and J are TRBV5-1 and TRBJ1-2, with 8 positions matching TRBD1. This CDR3 has 18 amino acids. The J segment lost 1 base and the V segment lost 0 bases, leaving 11 bases of the junction unmatched. Per germline, CDR1 SGHRS and CDR2 YFSETQ.

The chain links TRBV7-8 to TRBJ1-5; tentatively, D is TRBD1 (6 bases). The CDR3 loop spans 15 amino acids. Germline values: CDR1 SGHVS, CDR2 FQNEAQ. V lost 2 bases and J lost 3, with 11 bases in between. The CDR3 DNA sequence: TGTGCCAGCAGCTTAACCGGGGGGCTCAATCAGCCCCAGCATTTT. It yields the protein CASSLTGGLNQPQHF.

This clone was recorded only once. This chain connects TRBV5-6 to TRBJ1-2; TRBD1 is a possible D gene (6 bases). V was clipped by 2 bases and J by 3 bases, with 11 bases between them. The CDR3 has 14 amino acids. Per the germline V gene, CDR1 is SGHDT and CDR2 is YYEEEE. The DNA of the CDR3 is TGTGCCAGCAGCTTACAGGGAAACGACTATGGCTACACCTTC. As protein: CASSLQGNDYGYTF.

J is TRBJ1-1 and V is TRBV19; maybe TRBD1 (5 bases). Looked up from germline, CDR1 is LNHDA and CDR2 is SQIVND (reference sequence). V was shortened by 3 bases and J by 1 base, with 9 bases between the two germline ends. CDR3 size: 14 residues. CDR3 sequence (DNA): TGTGCCAGTAGTATGGACACACCGAACACTGAAGCTTTCTTT. As protein: CASSMDTPNTEAFF.

The chain couples TRBV7-2 to TRBJ2-3, with TRBD2 identical over 7 bases. CDR3 size: 19 residues. In germline, CDR1 is SGHTA, CDR2 FQGNSA. V lost 5 bases and J lost 0; bases outside the gene matches: 17. This chain's CDR3 is CASSGAGRVPSKSTDTQYF. As DNA, the CDR3 is TGTGCCAGCAGCGGAGCGGGGAGGGTCCCGAGCAAAAGCACAGATACGCAGTATTTT.

The chain has TRBV12-3 or TRBV12-4 and TRBJ2-1; TRBD2 is a possible D gene (7 bases). Trimming pared 6 bases from V and 10 bases from J, leaving 13 bases between. The CDR3 is made up of 12 amino acids. The CDR3 loop reads CASSRGGGEQFF. For the CDR3, the DNA is TGTGCCAGCAGCCGGGGAGGGGGAGAGCAGTTCTTC.

The rearrangement uses TRBV4-3 and TRBJ2-1; D is undetermined. Per germline, CDR1 LGHNA and CDR2 YSLEER. Deletions cut 1 base from V and 4 bases from J, with 11 bases between. This CDR3 region has 15 residues. The CDR3 is CASSQAARIYNEQFF. The CDR3 bases are TGCGCCAGCAGCCAAGCGGCTCGGATTTACAATGAGCAGTTCTTC.

The rearrangement uses TRBV30 and TRBJ1-1, with unresolved D. Deletions cut 1 base from V and 5 bases from J, with 11 bases between. Germline lookup yields CDR1 GTSNPN and CDR2 SVGIG (reference sequence). The CDR3 consists of 13 residues. CDR3 protein: CAWSGHGRTEAFF. DNA of the CDR3: TGTGCCTGGAGTGGCCACGGTAGGACTGAAGCTTTCTTT.

The chain uses TRBV9 and TRBJ1-6; possible D gene TRBD1, 6 bases. This CDR3 comprises 16 residues. The V end lost 4 bases, the J end lost 5 bases, and 16 bases lay between the germline ends. In germline, CDR1 is SGDLS, CDR2 YYNGEE. CDR3 sequence: CASSTRVGANNSPLHF. CDR3 nucleotides: TGTGCCAGCAGCACCAGAGTGGGGGCAAATAATTCACCCCTCCACTTT.

The chain is built from TRBV9 and TRBJ1-3; possibly TRBD1 for D (5 bases). This CDR3 spans 17 amino acids. V was pared by 2 bases and J by 0 bases, with 15 bases between. CDR1 and CDR2 (germline): SGDLS, YYNGEE. The CDR3 loop is CASSVGSGGFSGNTIYF. DNA for the CDR3: TGTGCCAGCAGCGTCGGCTCCGGGGGGTTCTCTGGAAACACCATATATTTT.

The V call is TRBV7-8, the J call TRBJ2-5, with D possibly being TRBD2 (6 bases). Trimming cost V 1 base and J 1 base, with 7 bases left between them. Germline V CDR1 and CDR2: SGHVS, FQNEAQ. The CDR3 runs 14 residues. CDR3 amino acids: CASSLGTTQETQYF. CDR3 in DNA: TGTGCCAGCAGCTTAGGGACTACCCAAGAGACCCAGTACTTC.

CDR3 DNA sequence: TGTGCCAGCAGCTTAAAACAGGACTTTTATGGCTACACCTTC. This translates into CASSLKQDFYGYTF. V is TRBV7-2 and J is TRBJ1-2, with a possible D match to TRBD1 (5 bases). The germline V gene has CDR1 SGHTA and CDR2 FQGNSA. V lost 2 bases, J lost 5 bases, and 12 bases lay in between. The CDR3 runs to 14 residues.